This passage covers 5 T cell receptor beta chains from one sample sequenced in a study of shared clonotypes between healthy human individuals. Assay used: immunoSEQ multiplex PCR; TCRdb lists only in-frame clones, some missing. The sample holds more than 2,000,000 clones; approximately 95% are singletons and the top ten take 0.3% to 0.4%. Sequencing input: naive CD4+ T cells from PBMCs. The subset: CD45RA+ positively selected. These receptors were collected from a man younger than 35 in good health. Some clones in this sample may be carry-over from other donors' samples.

CDR3 amino acids: CASSSLDREAFF. The CDR3 DNA reads TGTGCCAGCAGTTCCCTCGACAGGGAAGCTTTCTTT. The chain uses TRBV28 and TRBJ1-1; possibly TRBD1 for D (6 bases). There are 12 residues in the CDR3. CDR1 is MDHEN, CDR2 SYDVKM, per germline. Trimming took 4 bases from V and 8 from J, leaving 11 bases between them.

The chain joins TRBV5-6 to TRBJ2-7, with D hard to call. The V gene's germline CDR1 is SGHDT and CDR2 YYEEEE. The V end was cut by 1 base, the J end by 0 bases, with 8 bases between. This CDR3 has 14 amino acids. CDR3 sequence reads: CASSLIGSSYEQYF. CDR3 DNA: TGTGCCAGCAGCTTGATAGGGTCCTCCTACGAGCAGTACTTC.

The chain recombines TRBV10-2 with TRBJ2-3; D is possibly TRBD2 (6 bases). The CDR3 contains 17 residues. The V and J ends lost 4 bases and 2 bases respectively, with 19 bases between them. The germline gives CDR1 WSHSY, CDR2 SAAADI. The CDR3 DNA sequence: TGCGCCAGCAGTGCTTACAGCGGGTTGGGGAACACAGATACGCAGTATTTT. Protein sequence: CASSAYSGLGNTDTQYF.

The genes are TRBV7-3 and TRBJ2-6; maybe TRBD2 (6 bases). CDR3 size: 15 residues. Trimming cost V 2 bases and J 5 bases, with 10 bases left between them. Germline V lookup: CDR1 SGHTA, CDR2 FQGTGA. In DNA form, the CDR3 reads TGTGCCAGCAGCTTAGGCGGGATCTGGGCCAACGTCCTGACTTTC. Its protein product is CASSLGGIWANVLTF. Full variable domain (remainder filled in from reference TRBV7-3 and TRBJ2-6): GAGVSQTPSNKVTEKGKYVELRCDPISGHTALYWYRQSLGQGPEFLIYFQGTGAADDSGLPNDRFFAVRPEGSVSTLKIQRTERGDSAVYLCASSLGGIWANVLTFGAGSRLTVL.

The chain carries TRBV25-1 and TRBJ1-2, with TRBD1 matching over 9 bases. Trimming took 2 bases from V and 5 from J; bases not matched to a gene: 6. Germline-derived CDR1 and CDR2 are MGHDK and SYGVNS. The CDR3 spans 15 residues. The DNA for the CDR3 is TGTGCCAGCAGTGAAGGTGGGACAGGGCCATATGGCTACACCTTC. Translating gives CASSEGGTGPYGYTF.